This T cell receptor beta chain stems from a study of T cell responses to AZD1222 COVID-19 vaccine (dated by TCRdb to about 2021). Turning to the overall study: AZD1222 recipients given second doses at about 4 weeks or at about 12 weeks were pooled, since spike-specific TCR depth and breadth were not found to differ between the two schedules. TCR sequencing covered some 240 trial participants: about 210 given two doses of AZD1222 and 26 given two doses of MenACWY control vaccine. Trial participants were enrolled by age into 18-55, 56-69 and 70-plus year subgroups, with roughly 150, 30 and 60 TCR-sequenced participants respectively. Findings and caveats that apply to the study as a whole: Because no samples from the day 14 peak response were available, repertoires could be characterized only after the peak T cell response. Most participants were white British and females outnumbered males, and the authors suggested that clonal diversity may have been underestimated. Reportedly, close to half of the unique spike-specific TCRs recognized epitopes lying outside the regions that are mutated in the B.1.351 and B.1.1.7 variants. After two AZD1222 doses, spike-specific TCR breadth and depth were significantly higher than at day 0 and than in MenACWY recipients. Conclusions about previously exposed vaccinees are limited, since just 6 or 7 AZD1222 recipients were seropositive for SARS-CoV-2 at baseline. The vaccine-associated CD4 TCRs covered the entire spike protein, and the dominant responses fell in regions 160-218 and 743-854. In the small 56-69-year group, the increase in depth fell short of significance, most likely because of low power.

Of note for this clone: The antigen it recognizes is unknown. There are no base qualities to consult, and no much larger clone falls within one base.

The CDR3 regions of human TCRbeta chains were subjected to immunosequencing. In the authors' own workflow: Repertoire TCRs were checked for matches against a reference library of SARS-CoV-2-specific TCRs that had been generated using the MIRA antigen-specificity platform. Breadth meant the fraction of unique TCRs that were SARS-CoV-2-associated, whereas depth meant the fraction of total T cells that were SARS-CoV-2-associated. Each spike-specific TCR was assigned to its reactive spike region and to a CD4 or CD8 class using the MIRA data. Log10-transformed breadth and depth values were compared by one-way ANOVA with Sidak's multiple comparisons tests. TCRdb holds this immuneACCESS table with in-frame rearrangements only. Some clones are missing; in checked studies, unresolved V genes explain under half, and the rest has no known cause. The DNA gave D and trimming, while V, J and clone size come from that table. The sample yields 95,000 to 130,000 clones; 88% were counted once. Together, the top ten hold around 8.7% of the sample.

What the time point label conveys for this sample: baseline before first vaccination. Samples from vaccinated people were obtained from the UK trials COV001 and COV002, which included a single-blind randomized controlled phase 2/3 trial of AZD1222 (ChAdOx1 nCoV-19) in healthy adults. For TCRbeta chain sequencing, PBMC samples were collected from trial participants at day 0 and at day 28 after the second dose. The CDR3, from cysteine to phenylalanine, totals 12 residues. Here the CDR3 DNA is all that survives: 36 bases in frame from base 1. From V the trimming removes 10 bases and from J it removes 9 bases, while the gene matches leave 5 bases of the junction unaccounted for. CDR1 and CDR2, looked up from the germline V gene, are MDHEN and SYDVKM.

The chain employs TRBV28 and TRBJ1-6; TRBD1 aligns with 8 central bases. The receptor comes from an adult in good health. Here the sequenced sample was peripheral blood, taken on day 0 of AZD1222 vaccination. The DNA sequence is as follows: TGTGCCACTGGGGACAGGTTTTCACCCCTCCACTTT. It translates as CATGDRFSPLHF.